This entry is about one T cell receptor (beta chain). Antigen: not known. Donation came from healthy HIV-negative adults that had no recent acute infections or vaccinations. Deep-level settings were used for running the assay. TCRdb's copy holds only in-frame clones and misses some; the assay was immunoSEQ multiplex PCR. The sample holds roughly 1.4 million clones; approximately 98.5% are singletons and the top ten take under 0.45%. The data stem from a study of shared clonotypes between healthy human individuals. Study-level points and caveats: Depth was large, yet rarefaction showed that sorted-subset sequencing was incomplete. Among donors, clonotype sharing was expected to be affected by sequencing depth.

Looked up from germline, CDR1 is SQVTM and CDR2 is ANQGSEA. This CDR3 contains 13 residues. The V gene end was trimmed by 4 bases and the J gene end by 5 bases; junction bases not matched to a gene: 3. The sequenced material came from naive CD4+ T cells sorted from blood. The subset here: CD45RA+ positively selected. This receptor was obtained from a young man in good health. V is TRBV29-1 and J is TRBJ2-5; 11 bases map to TRBD2. Here the CDR3 DNA reads TGCAGCGTTGTAGCGGGGGGGGTGGAGACCCAGTACTTC. It specifies CSVVAGGVETQYF.